This is a list of T cell receptor beta chains from one sample in a study of blood T cell repertoires in COVID-19. TCRdb keeps only in-frame clones here, not all; method: immunoSEQ multiplex PCR. The data show more than 300,000 clones, roughly 87% seen once. The sample was PBMCs or T cells enriched from blood (not recorded which). These TCRs come from a woman in her fifties or sixties who had recovered from COVID-19. The CDR3 runs from the conserved cysteine through the conserved F or W. D genes are given only for firm matches. Clone size is shown for a subset of rows, as once, few, many or a class of expanded clone.

TRBD1	TRBJ1-1	NA	TRBV7-8	TGTGCCAGCAGCTTGGGACAGGGACTCACTGAAGCTTTCTTT	CASSLGQGLTEAFF
NA	TRBJ2-7	NA	TRBV5-1	TGCGCCAGCAGCTTCGGGACATATAAGGACTACGAGCAGTACTTC	CASSFGTYKDYEQYF
NA	TRBJ1-1	once	TRBV29-1	TGCAGCGTTGAACCGGGACTGGGAACTGAAGCTTTCTTT	CSVEPGLGTEAFF
NA	TRBJ2-7	NA	TRBV28	TGTGCCAGCAGTACACGTAGAGGCGACGAGCAGTACTTC	CASSTRRGDEQYF
NA	TRBJ1-2	NA	TRBV3-1/TRBV3-2	TGTGCCAGCAGCCTAAAGGGGGTTTCTGGCTACACCTTC	CASSLKGVSGYTF
NA	TRBJ2-1	NA	TRBV7-2	TGTGCCAGCAGCCCGACTTGGTCCTACAATGAGCAGTTCTTC	CASSPTWSYNEQFF
NA	TRBJ1-6	NA	TRBV27	TGTGCCAGCCAAAAGTCCGGGGGGTTGTATAATTCACCCCTCCACTTT	CASQKSGGLYNSPLHF
TRBD2	TRBJ2-1	few	TRBV9	TGTGCCAGCAGCGCAGGGATTACCCCCGGGACTAGCTACAATGAGCAGTTCTTC	CASSAGITPGTSYNEQFF
TRBD1	TRBJ1-2	NA	TRBV4-3	TGCGCCAGCAGCCAAGGGGAAAGTCGACAGGGGGCGGTTGGCTACACCTTC	CASSQGESRQGAVGYTF
TRBD1	TRBJ1-2	once	TRBV4-2	TGTGCCAGCAGCCAAGAAAGAACAGGGGGCAAGTATGGCTACACCTTC	CASSQERTGGKYGYTF
TRBD2	TRBJ2-5	few	TRBV15	TGTGCCACCAGCAGAGATTTAGCGGGGGCTTCAGGGACCCAGTACTTC	CATSRDLAGASGTQYF